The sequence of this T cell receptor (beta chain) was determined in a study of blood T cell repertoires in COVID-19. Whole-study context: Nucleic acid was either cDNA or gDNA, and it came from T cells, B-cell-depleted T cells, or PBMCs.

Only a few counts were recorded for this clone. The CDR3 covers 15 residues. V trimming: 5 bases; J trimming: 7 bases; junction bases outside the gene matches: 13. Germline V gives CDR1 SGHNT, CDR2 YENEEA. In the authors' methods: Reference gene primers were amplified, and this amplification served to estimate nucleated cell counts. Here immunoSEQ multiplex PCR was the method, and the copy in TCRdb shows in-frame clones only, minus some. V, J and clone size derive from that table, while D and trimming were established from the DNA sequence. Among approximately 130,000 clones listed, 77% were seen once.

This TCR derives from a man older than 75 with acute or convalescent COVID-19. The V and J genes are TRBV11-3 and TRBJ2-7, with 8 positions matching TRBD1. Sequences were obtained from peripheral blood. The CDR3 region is CASSKRTGFREEQYF. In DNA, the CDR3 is TGTGCCAGCAGCAAAAGGACAGGGTTTCGAGAAGAGCAGTACTTC.